A single sample is the source of the 6 T cell receptor beta chains below, sequenced in a study of cytomegalovirus exposure and HLA in healthy donors. 13 Jbeta primers and 60 Vbeta primers were used for the PCR. The protocol was immunoSEQ multiplex PCR, while the TCRdb copy is restricted to in-frame clones and leaves out a portion. The sample has 150,000 to 200,000 clones; 75% to 80% are singletons. Sequencing was performed on PBMCs. The source of these receptors is a woman aged 45-59 years in good health and CMV-seropositive.

The CDR3 spells CASSQLVGTGTSYEQYF. CDR3 nucleotides: TGCGCCAGCAGCCAATTAGTAGGCACAGGGACCTCCTACGAGCAGTACTTC. The chain carries TRBV4-1 and TRBJ2-7; a weak D match, TRBD1 (6 bases). Per germline, CDR1 MGHRA and CDR2 YSYEKL. This CDR3 is built from 17 residues. Trimming cost V 2 bases and J 0 bases, with 17 bases left between them.

This clone was seen just once. This chain links TRBV30 with TRBJ1-1; possibly TRBD1 for D (6 bases). Germline lookup yields CDR1 GTSNPN and CDR2 SVGIG (reference sequence). Between the trimmed V and J ends, which lost 4 bases and 0 bases, there was a span of 15 bases. The length of the CDR3 is 15 residues. CDR3 residues: CAWTRAGALNTEAFF. The CDR3 nucleotides read TGTGCCTGGACTCGGGCGGGGGCTCTGAACACTGAAGCTTTCTTT.

This clone was found once. The chain couples TRBV21-1 to TRBJ1-5; the table names TRBD1, a call not compared with the DNA. TRBV21-1 is a documented pseudogene. The length of the CDR3 is 16 residues. The CDR3 spells CASGPTGGQGNQPQHF. The CDR3 region has the DNA TGTGCCAGCGGCCCGACAGGGGGCCAGGGCAATCAGCCCCAGCATTTT.

The rearrangement uses TRBV18 and TRBJ1-2; D possibly corresponds to TRBD1 (6 bases). Germline V CDR1 and CDR2: KGHSH, LQKENI. The V gene lost 1 base and the J gene lost 3 bases, with 9 bases spanning the gap. CDR3 length equals 14 residues. The CDR3 sequence: CASSPREGDYGYTF. The CDR3 DNA reads TGTGCCAGCTCACCACGGGAGGGGGACTATGGCTACACCTTC. Supplemented by reference TRBV18 and TRBJ1-2, the full variable domain reads NAGVMQNPRHLVRRRGQEARLRCSPMKGHSHVYWYRQLPEEGLKFMVYLQKENIIDESGMPKERFSAEFPKEGPSILRIQQVVRGDSAAYFCASSPREGDYGYTFGSGTRLTVV.

The CDR3 nucleotides are TGTGCCAGCTCACCGGGACAGGGGGCGATCACTGAAGCTTTCTTT. This translates into CASSPGQGAITEAFF. This chain links TRBV18 with TRBJ1-1; TRBD1 aligns across 12 bases. CDR1 is KGHSH and CDR2 is LQKENI in the germline V gene. This CDR3 is built from 15 residues. J lost 4 bases, V lost 3 bases, and 3 bases had no gene match.

V is TRBV6-5 and J is TRBJ1-3; a weak D match, TRBD1 (5 bases). V lost 0 bases, J lost 7 bases, and 16 bases lay in between. Looked up from germline, CDR1 is MNHEY and CDR2 is SVGAGI. This CDR3 is 16 amino acids long. CDR3 sequence: CASSYSMRGPRNTIYF. The DNA of the CDR3 is TGTGCCAGCAGTTACTCCATGCGGGGCCCTAGGAACACCATATATTTT.